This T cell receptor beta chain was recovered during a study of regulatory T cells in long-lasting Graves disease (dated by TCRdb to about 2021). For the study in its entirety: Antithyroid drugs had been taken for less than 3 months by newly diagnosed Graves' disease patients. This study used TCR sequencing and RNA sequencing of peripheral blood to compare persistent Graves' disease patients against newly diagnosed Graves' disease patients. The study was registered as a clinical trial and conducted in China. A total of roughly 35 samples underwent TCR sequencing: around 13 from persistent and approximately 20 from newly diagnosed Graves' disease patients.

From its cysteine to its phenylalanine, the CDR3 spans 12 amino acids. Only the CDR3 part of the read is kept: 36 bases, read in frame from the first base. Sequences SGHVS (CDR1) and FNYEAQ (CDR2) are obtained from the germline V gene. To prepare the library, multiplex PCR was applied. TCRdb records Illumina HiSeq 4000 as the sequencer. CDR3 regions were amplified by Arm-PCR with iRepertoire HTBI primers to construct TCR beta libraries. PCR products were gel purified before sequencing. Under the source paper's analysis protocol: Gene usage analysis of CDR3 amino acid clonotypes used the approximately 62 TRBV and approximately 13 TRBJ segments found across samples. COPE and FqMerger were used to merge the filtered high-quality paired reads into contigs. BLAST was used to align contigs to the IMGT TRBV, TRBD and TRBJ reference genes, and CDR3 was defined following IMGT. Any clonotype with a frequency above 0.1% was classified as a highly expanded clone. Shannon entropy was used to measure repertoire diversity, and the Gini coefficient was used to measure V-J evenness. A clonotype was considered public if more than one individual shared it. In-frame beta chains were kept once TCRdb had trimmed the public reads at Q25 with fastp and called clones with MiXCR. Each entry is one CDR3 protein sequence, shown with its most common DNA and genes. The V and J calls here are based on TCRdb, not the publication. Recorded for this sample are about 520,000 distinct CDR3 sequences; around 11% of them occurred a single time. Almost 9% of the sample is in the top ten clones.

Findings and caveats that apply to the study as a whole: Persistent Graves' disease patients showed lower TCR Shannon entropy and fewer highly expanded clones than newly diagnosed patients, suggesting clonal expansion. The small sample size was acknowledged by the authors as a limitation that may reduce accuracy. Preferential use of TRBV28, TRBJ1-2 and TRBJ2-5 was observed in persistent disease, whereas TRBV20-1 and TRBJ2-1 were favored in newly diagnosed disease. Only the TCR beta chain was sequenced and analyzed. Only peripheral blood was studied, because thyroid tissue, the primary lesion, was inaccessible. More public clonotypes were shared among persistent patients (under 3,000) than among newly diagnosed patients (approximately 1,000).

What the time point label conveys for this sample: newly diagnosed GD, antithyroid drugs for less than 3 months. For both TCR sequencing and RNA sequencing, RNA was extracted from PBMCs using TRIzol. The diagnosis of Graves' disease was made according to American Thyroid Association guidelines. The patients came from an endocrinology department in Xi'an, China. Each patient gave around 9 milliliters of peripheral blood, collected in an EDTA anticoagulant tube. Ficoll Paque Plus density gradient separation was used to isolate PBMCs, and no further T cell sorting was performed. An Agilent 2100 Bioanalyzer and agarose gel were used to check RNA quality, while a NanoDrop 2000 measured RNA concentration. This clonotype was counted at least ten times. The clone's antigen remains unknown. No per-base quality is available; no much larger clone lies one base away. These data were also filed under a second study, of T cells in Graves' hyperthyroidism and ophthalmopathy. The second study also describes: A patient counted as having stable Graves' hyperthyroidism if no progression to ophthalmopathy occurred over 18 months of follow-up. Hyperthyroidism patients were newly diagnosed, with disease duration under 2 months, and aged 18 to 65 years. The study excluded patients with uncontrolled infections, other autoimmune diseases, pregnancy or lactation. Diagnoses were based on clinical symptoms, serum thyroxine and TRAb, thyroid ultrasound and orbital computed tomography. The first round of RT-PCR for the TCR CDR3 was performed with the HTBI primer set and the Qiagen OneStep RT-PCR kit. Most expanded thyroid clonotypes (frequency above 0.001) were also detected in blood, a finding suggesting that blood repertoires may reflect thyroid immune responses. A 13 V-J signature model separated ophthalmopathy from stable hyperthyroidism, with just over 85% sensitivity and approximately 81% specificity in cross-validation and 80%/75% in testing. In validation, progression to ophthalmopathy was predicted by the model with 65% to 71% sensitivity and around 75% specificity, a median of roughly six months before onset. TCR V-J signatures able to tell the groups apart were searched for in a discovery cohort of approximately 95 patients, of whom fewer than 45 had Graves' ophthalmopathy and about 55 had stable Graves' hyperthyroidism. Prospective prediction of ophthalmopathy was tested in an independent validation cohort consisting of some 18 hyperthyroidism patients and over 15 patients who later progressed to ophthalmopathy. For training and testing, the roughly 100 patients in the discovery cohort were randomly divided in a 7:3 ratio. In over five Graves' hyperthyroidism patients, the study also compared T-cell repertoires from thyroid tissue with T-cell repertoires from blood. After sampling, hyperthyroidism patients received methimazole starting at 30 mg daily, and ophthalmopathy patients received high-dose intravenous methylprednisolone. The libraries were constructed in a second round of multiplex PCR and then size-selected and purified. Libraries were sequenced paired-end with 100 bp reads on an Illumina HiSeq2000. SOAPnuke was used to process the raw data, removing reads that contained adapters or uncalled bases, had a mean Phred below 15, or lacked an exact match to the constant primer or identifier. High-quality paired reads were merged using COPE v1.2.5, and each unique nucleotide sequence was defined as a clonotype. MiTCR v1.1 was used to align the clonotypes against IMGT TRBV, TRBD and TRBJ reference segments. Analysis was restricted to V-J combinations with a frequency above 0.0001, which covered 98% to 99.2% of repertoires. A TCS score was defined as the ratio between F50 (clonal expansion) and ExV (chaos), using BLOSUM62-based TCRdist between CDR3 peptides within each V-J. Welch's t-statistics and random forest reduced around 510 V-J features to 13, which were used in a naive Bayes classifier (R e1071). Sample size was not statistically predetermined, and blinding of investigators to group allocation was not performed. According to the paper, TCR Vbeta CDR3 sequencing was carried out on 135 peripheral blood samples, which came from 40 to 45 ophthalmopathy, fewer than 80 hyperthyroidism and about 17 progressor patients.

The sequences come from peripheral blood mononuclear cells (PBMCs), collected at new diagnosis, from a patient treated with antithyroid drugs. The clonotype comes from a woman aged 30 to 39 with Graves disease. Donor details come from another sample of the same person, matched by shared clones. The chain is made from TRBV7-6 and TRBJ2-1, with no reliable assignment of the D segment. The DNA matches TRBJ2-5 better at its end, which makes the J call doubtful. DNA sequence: TGTGCCAGCAGCTTTATGTACGAGACCCAGTACTTC. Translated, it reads CASSFMYETQYF.